This T cell receptor beta chain emerged from a study of identical twins. V lost 6 bases to trimming and J lost 9 bases; unmatched junction nucleotides: 15. This CDR3 spans 15 amino acids. Germline lookup yields CDR1 MNHEY and CDR2 SVGEGT. This clonotype was counted between two and nine times. TCRdb independently ran MiXCR on the 5' RACE reads; one entry per CDR3 protein. The table has hundreds of thousands of distinct CDR3 sequences, approximately 9% seen once. This sample was also put to use in a study of yellow fever vaccine responses in identical twins.

The chain links TRBV6-2 or TRBV6-3 to TRBJ2-7; TRBD2 matches at 9 bases. Specimen: PBMCs. The receptor's source is a woman aged 18-30 years in good health. DNA of the CDR3: TGTGCCAGCAGAGAGACTAGCGGCACCCCCCCAGGGCAGTACTTC. Translating it yields CASRETSGTPPGQYF.